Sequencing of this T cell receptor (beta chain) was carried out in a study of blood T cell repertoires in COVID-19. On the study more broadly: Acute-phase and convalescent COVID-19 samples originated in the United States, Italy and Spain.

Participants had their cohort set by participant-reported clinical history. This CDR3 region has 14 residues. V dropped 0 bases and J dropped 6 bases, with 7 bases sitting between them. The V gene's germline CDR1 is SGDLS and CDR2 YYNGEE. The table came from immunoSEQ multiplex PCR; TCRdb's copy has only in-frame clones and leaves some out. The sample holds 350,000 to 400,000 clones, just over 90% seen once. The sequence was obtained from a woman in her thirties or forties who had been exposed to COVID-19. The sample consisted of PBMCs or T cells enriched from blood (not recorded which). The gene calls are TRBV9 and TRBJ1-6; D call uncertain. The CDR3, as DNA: TGTGCCAGCAGCGTAGGGACTTCTAATTCACCCCTCCACTTT. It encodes CASSVGTSNSPLHF.